This T cell receptor beta chain was documented in a study of shared clonotypes between healthy human individuals. Study overall: Three plates were used per donor for CD4 naive, three for CD4 memory, two for CD8 naive and one for CD8 memory.

Note on this clone: Its antigen is not known.

Libraries were prepared by immunoSEQ multiplex PCR; TCRdb keeps only in-frame clonotypes and omits some of them. The sample shows a few million clones, roughly 92% of them seen only once. Study-wide results and limits: Memory subsets generally showed smaller estimated richness than naive subsets did.

From germline, CDR1 is SGHNT and CDR2 YYREEE (reference sequence). CDR3 size: 16 residues. V lost 0 bases to trimming and J lost 7 bases, with 14 bases between them. Sequenced: naive CD4+ T cells sorted from blood. Sample subset: CD45RA+ positively selected. This TCR came from a man between 18 and 35 years old in good health. The chain uses TRBV5-4 and TRBJ1-6; TRBD1 is a possible D gene (5 bases). CDR3 bases: TGTGCCAGCAGCTTGGGTCCCGGGACCACAAATTCACCCCTCCACTTT. This gives the protein CASSLGPGTTNSPLHF.